This T cell receptor (beta chain) is drawn from a study of technical replicates of blood from a few donors. The CDR3 loop spans 16 amino acids. Germline V gene lookup returns CDR1 SNHLY and CDR2 FYNNEI. V was cut by 3 bases and J by 1 base, with 13 bases left in between. Libraries were prepared by immunoSEQ multiplex PCR; TCRdb keeps only in-frame clonotypes and omits some of them. The sample contains about 83,000 clones, roughly nine tenths of which appear only once. This receptor was obtained from a human donor in good health. The chain combines TRBV2 with TRBJ2-4, with D tentatively TRBD2 (7 bases). Sequencing was performed on T cells isolated from PBMCs. The CDR3 loop reads CASSDPGGPAKNIQYF. CDR3 nucleotide sequence: TGTGCCAGCAGTGACCCCGGGGGGCCGGCCAAAAACATTCAGTACTTC.